The sequence of this T cell receptor beta chain was determined in a study of T cell changes during pregnancy in multiple sclerosis. Repertoires were generated with immunoSEQ multiplex PCR, while TCRdb's copy carries only in-frame clones and drops some. The repertoire has approximately 59,000 clones, over 85% of them found once; the top ten carry 0.35% to 0.45%. This TCR came from a female donor with multiple sclerosis, enrolled in a pregnancy study. The sequenced sample was CD4+ T cells from peripheral blood mononuclear cells, obtained before pregnancy.

The CDR3 DNA is TGTGCCAGTAGTATGGAAGCGGGAGGAATAATAACCGGGGAGCTGTTTTTT. Encoded protein: CASSMEAGGIITGELFF. V is TRBV19 and J is TRBJ2-2, with 9 bases aligning to TRBD2. V gave up 3 bases and J gave up 5 bases; unmatched junction bases: 10. The CDR3 loop spans 17 amino acids. From germline, CDR1 is LNHDA and CDR2 SQIVND (reference sequence).